This entry is about one TCR beta chain. These data are taken from a study of human T cells and chemical hapten exposure. Specified time point: patch test 1, 2 weeks after DPC sensitization. The sample's treatment: therapeutic diphenylcyclopropenone sensitization with weekly scalp DPC. The CDR3 totals 14 residues. Trimming shortened V by 8 bases and J by 2 bases, and 13 bases separated the two germline ends. Looked up from germline, CDR1 is SNHLY and CDR2 is FYNNEI. Each cDNA molecule in the library carried unique molecular identifiers. TCRdb analysed the RACE reads with MiXCR anew, one entry per CDR3 protein. The sample has roughly 160,000 distinct CDR3 sequences, around 13% seen once.

The chain uses TRBV2 and TRBJ2-1; tentatively, D is TRBD1 (6 bases). Material: whole blood, obtained in connection with sensitization to the hapten diphenylcyclopropenone (DPC). This sequence originates from a woman under 40 with alopecia areata. Some clones in this sample may be carry-over from other donors' samples. The CDR3 sequence is CASVWDTPYNEQFF. The CDR3 DNA sequence: TGTGCCAGCGTATGGGACACTCCCTACAATGAGCAGTTCTTC.